Listed below are T cell receptor beta chains from one sample, sequenced in a study of blood T cell repertoires in COVID-19. Assay: immunoSEQ multiplex PCR; the TCRdb copy retains only in-frame clones and omits some. The sample lists 200,000 or so clones, under 90% occurring once. Sequences were obtained from peripheral blood. The receptors were sampled from a woman older than 75 with COVID-19, enrolled during active disease. CDR3s include the opening cysteine and the closing phenylalanine or tryptophan. The D gene is left open where the match is weak. Expanded clones are given a class, and other clones once, few, many or no size at all.

CDR3nt,CDR3aa,d_gene,v_gene,j_gene,abundance
TGTGCCTGGACTCTTTTTCCGAACACTGAAGCTTTCTTT,CAWTLFPNTEAFF,.,TRBV30,TRBJ1-1,once
TGTGCCAGCAGCCAACGGACTAGCAAAGATACGCAGTATTTT,CASSQRTSKDTQYF,TRBD2,TRBV4-2,TRBJ2-3,.
TGTGCCAGCAGCCAGATTACAGGTGCTCGGAATGAGCAGTTCTTC,CASSQITGARNEQFF,.,TRBV3-1/TRBV3-2,TRBJ2-1,.
TGTGCCAGCAGCTTAGCCTCGGGACTAGGCTCAGATACGCAGTATTTT,CASSLASGLGSDTQYF,TRBD2,TRBV7-2,TRBJ2-3,.
TGTGCCAGCAGTTTATCGGACAGACGCTACAATGAGCAGTTCTTC,CASSLSDRRYNEQFF,.,TRBV28,TRBJ2-1,once
TGTGCCAGCAGCGTAGAGGCGGTTAGCGGGACTGAGCAGTTCTTC,CASSVEAVSGTEQFF,TRBD2,TRBV9,TRBJ2-1,.
TGCGCCAGCAGCCCGGTACAGGGCTTCTACAATGAGCAGTTCTTC,CASSPVQGFYNEQFF,.,TRBV5-1,TRBJ2-1,.
TGTGCCAGTAGTACCGTCGGACAGGTGGATTCACCCCTCCACTTT,CASSTVGQVDSPLHF,TRBD1,TRBV19,TRBJ1-6,.
TGTGCCTGGACGCCCCGGGGAAACTATGGCTACACCTTC,CAWTPRGNYGYTF,.,TRBV30,TRBJ1-2,.
TGCGCCAGCAAGGTGGGTCTGGGGAGGGAGACTGAAGCTTTCTTT,CASKVGLGRETEAFF,.,TRBV5-1,TRBJ1-1,few
TGTGCCAGTAGTCGGACTAGCGGGGGCCCTTTTAACAATGAGCAGTTCTTC,CASSRTSGGPFNNEQFF,TRBD2,TRBV19,TRBJ2-1,.